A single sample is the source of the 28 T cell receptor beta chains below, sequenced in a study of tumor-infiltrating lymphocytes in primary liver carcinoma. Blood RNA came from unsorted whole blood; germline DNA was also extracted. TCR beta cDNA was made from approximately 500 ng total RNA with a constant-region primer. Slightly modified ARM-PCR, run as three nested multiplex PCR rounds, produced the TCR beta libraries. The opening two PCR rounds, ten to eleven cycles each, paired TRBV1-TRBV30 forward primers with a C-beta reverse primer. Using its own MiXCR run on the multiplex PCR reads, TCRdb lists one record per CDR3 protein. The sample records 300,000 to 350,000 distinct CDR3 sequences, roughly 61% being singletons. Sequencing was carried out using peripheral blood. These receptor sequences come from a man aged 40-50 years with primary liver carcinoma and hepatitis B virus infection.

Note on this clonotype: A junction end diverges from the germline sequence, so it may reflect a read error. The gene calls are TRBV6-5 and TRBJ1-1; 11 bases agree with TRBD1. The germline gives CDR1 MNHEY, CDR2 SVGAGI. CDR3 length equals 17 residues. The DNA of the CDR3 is TGTGCCATCAGTCCCTGGACAGGGGGCCGCGGGAACACTGAAGCTTTCTTT. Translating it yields CAISPWTGGRGNTEAFF.

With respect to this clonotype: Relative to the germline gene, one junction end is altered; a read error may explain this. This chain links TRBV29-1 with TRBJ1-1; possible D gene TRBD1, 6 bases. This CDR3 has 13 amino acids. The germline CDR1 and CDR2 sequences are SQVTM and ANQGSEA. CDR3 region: CSAEVFRDTEVFF. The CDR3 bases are TGCAGCGCCGAGGTCTTTCGGGACACTGAAGTTTTCTTT.

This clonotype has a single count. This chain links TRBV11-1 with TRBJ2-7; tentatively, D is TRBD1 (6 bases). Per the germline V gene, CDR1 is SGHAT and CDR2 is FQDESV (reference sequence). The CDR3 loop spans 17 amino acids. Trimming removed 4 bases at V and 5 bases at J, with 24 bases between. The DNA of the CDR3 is TGTGCCAGCAGCTGGACCGGACAGCCCGGCAATACCCACGAGCAGTACTTC. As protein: CASSWTGQPGNTHEQYF. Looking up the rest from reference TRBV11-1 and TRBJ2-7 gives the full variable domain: EAEVAQSPRYKITEKSQAVAFWCDPISGHATLYWYRQILGQGPELLVQFQDESVVDDSQLPKDRFSAERLKGVDSTLKIQPAELGDSAMYLCASSWTGQPGNTHEQYFGPGTRLTVT.

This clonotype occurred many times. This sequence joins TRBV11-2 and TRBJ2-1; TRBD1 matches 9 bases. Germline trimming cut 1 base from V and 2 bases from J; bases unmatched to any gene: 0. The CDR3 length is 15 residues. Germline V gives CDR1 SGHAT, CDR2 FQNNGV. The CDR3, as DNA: TGTGCCAGCAGCTTAGGACAGGGGGCCTACAATGAGCAGTTCTTC. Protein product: CASSLGQGAYNEQFF.

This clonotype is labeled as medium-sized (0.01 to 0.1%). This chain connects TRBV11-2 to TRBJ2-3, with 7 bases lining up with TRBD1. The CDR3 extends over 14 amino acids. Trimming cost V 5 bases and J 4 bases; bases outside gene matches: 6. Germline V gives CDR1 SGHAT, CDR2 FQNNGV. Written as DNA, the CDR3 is TGTGCCAGCAGCCCCCGACAGGGTGCAGATACGCAGTATTTT. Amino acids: CASSPRQGADTQYF.

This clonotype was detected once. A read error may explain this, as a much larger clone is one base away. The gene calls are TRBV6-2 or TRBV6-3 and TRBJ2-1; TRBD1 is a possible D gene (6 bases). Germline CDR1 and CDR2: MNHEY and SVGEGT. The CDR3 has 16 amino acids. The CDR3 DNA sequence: TGTGCCAGCAGTTCCGCTCAGGGGAGCTCCTACAATGAGCTGTTCTTC. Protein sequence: CASSSAQGSSYNELFF.

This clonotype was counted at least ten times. CDR3 sequence: CASSKGTVYEQYF. The DNA for the CDR3 is TGCGCCAGCAGCAAAGGGACCGTCTACGAGCAGTACTTC. This sequence joins TRBV4-1 and TRBJ2-7; D tentatively fits TRBD1 or TRBD2 (5 bases each). V dropped 5 bases and J dropped 3 bases, with 11 bases sitting between them. CDR1 and CDR2 from the germline V gene are MGHRA and YSYEKL. The CDR3 runs to 13 residues.

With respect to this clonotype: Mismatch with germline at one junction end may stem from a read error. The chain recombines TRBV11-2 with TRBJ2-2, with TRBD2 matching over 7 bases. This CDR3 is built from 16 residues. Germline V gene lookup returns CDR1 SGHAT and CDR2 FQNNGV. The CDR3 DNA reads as TGTGCCAGGAGCTTTGAGGCTAGCGGGAACACCGGGGAGCTGTTTTTT. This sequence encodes CARSFEASGNTGELFF.

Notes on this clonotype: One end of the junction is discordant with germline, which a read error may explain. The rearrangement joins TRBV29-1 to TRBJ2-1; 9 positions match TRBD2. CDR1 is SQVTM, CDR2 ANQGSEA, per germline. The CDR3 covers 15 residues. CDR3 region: CSVNPLAGSYNEPFF. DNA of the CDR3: TGCAGCGTGAACCCTCTAGCGGGATCCTACAATGAGCCGTTCTTC.

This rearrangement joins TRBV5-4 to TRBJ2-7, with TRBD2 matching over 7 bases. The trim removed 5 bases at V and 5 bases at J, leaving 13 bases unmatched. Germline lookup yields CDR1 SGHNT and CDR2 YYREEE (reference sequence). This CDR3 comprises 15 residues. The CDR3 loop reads CASSLSGRLENEQYF. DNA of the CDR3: TGTGCCAGCAGTCTGTCCGGGAGGCTCGAGAACGAGCAGTACTTC.

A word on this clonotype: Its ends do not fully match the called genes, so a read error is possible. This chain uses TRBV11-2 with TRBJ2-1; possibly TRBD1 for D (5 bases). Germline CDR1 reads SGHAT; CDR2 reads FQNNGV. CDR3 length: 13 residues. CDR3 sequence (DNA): TGTACCAGCAGCTTAGTGGGGCAGAATGAGCAGTTCTTC. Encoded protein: CTSSLVGQNEQFF.

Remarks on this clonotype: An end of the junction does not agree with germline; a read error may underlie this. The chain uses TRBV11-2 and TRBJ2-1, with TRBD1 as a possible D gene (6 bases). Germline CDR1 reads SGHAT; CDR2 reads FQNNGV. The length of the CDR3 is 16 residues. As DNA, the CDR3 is TGTGCCAGCAGCTTAGGACCGGGACAACCGTACAATGAGGAGTCCTTC. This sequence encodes CASSLGPGQPYNEESF.

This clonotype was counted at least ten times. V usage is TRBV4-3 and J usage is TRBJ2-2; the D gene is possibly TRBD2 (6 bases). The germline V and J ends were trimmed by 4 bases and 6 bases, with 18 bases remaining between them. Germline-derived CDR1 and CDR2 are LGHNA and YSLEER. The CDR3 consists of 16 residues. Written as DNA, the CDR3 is TGCGCCAGCAGCCGGGACTGGAGCCAGGGCCCCGGGGAGCTGTTTTTT. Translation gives CASSRDWSQGPGELFF.

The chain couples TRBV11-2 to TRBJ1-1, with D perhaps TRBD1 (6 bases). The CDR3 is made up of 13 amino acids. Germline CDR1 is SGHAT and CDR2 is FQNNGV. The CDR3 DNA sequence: TGTGCTTGCAGCTTAGGGGGTGGGGCTGAAGCTTTCTTT. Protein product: CACSLGGGAEAFF. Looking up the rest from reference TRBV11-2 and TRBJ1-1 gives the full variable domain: EAGVAQSPRYKIIEKRQSVAFWCNPISGHATLYWYQQILGQGPKLLIQFQNNGVVDDSQLPKDRFSAERLKGVDSTLKIQPAKLEDSAVYLCACSLGGGAEAFFGQGTRLTVV.

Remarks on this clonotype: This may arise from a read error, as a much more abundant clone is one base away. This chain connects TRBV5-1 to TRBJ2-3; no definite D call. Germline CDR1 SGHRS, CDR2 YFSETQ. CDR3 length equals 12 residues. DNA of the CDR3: TGCGCCGGCAGCACCCCACAAGATACGCAGTATTTT. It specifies CAGSTPQDTQYF.

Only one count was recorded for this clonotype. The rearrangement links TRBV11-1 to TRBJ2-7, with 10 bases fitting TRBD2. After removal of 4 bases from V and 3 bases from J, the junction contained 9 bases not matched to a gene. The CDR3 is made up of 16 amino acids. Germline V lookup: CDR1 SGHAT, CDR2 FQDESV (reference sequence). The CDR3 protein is CASSSSVLAGSYEQYF. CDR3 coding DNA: TGTGCCAGCAGCTCTTCGGTACTAGCGGGAAGCTACGAGCAGTACTTC.

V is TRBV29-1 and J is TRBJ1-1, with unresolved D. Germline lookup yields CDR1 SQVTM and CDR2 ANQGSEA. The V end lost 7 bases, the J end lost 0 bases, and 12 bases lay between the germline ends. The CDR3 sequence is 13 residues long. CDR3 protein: CSAVKVLNTEAFF. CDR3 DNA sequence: TGCAGCGCTGTGAAGGTCTTGAACACTGAAGCTTTCTTT.

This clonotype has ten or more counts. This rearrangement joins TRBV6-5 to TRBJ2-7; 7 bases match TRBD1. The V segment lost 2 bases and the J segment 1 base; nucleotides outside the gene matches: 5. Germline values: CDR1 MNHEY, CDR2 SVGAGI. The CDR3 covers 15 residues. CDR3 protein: CASSYTGTASYEQYF. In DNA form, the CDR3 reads TGTGCCAGCAGTTACACCGGGACAGCGTCCTACGAGCAGTACTTC.

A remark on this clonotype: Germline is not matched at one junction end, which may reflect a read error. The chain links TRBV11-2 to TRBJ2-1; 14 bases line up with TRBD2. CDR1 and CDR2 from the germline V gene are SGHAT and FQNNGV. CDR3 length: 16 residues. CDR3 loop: CVSGWTSGGQYNEQFF. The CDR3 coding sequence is TGTGTCAGCGGCTGGACTAGCGGGGGGCAATACAATGAGCAGTTCTTC. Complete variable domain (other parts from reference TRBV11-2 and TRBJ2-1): EAGVAQSPRYKIIEKRQSVAFWCNPISGHATLYWYQQILGQGPKLLIQFQNNGVVDDSQLPKDRFSAERLKGVDSTLKIQPAKLEDSAVYLCVSGWTSGGQYNEQFFGPGTRLTVL.

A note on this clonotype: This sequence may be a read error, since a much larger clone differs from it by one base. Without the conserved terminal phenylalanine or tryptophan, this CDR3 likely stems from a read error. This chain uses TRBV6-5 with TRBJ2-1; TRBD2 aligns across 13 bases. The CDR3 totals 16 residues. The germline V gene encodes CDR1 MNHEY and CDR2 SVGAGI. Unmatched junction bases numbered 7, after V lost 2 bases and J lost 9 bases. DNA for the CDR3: TGTGCCAGCAGTTACCGGACTAGCGGGAGTTTTTTTGAGCAGTTCCTC. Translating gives CASSYRTSGSFFEQFL.

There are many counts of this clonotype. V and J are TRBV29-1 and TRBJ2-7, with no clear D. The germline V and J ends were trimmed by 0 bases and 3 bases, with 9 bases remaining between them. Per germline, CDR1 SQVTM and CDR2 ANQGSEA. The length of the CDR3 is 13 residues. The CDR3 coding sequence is TGCAGCGTTGAAGAGATCAAAGACTACGAGCAGTACTTC. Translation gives CSVEEIKDYEQYF.

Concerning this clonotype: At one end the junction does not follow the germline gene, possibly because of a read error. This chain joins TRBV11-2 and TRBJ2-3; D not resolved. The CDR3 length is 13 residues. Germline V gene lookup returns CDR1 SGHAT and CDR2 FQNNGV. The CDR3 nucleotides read TGTGCCAGCAGCTTAGCATGGGCAGATACGCAGTATTTC. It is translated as CASSLAWADTQYF. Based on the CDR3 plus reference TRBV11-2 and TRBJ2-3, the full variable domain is EAGVAQSPRYKIIEKRQSVAFWCNPISGHATLYWYQQILGQGPKLLIQFQNNGVVDDSQLPKDRFSAERLKGVDSTLKIQPAKLEDSAVYLCASSLAWADTQYFGPGTRLTVL.

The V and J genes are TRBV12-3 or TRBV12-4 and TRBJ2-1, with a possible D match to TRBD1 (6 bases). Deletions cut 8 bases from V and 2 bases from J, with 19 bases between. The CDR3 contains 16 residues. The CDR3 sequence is CASGPHGRTAYNEQFF. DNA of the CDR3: TGTGCCAGCGGTCCCCATGGGCGGACAGCCTACAATGAGCAGTTCTTC.

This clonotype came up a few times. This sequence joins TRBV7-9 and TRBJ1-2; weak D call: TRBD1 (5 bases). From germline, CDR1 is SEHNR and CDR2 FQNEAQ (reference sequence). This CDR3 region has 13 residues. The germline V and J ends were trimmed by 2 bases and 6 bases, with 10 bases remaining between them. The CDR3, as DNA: TGTGCCAGCAGCTTATCCGACAGCCATGGCTACACCTTC. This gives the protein CASSLSDSHGYTF. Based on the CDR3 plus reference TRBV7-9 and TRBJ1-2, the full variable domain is DTGVSQNPRHKITKRGQNVTFRCDPISEHNRLYWYRQTLGQGPEFLTYFQNEAQLEKSRLLSDRFSAERPKGSFSTLEIQRTEQGDSAMYLCASSLSDSHGYTFGSGTRLTVV.

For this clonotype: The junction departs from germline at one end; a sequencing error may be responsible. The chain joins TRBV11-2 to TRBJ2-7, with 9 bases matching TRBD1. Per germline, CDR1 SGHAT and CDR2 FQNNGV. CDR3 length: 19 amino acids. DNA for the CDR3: TGTACCAGCAGCTGGCACTCGGGACAGGGTGTTCCGAGCTCCTACGAGCAGTACTTC. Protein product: CTSSWHSGQGVPSSYEQYF.

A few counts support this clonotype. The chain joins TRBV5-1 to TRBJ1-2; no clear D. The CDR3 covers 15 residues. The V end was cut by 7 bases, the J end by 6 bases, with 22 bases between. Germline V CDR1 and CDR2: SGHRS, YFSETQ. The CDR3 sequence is CASGSRAGRGNGYTF. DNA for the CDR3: TGCGCCAGCGGCTCCCGGGCAGGCCGTGGGAATGGCTACACCTTC.

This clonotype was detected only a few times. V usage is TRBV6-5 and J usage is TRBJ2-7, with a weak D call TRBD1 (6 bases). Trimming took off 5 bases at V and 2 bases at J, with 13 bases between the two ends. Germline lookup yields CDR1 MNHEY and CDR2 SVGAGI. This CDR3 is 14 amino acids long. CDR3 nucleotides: TGTGCCAGCAGTATCGAGACAGGCCCCTACGAGCAGTACTTC. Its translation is CASSIETGPYEQYF.

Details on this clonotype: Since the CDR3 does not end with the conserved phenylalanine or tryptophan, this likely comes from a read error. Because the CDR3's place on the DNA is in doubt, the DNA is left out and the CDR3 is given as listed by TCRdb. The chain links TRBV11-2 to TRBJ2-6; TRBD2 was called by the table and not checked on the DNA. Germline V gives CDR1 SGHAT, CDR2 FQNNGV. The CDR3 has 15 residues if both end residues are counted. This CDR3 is CATQRPRSGANVLTS.